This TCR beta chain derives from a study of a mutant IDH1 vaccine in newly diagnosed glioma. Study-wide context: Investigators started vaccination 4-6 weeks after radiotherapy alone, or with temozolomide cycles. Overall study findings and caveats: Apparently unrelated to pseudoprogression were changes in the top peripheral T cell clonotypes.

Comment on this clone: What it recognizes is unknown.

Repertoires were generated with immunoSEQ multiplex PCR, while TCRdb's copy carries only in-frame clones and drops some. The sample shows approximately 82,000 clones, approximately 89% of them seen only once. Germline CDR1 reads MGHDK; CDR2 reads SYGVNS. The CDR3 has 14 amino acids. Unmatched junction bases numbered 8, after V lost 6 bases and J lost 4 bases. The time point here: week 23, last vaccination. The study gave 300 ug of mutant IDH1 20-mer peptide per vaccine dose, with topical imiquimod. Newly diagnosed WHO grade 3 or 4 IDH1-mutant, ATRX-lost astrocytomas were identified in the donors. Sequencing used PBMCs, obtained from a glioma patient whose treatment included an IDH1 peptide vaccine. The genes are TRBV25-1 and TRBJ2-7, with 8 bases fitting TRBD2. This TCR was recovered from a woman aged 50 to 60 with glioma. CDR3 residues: CASRNERGRYEQYF. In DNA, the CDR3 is TGTGCCAGCAGAAATGAGCGGGGGCGGTACGAGCAGTACTTC.